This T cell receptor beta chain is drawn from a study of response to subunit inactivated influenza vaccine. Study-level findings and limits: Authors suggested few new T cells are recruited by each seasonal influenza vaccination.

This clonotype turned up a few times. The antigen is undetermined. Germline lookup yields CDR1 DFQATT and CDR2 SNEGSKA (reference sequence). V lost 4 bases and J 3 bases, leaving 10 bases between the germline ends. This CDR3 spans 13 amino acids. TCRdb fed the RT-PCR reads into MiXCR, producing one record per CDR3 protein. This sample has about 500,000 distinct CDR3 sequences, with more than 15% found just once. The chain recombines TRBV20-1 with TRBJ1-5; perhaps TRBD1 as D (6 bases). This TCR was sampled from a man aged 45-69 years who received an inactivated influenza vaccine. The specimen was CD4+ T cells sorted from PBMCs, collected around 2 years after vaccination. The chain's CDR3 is CSATTGFNQPQHF. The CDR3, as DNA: TGCAGTGCTACGACAGGATTCAATCAGCCCCAGCATTTT.